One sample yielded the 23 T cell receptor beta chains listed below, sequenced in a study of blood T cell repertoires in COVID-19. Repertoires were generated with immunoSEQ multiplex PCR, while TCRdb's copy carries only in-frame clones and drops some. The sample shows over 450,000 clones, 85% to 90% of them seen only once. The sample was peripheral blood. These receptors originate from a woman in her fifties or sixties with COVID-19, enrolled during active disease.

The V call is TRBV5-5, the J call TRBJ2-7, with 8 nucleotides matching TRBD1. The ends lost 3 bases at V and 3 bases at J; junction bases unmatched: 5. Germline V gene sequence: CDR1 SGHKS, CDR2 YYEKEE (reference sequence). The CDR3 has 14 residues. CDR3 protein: CASSSPTGDYEQYF. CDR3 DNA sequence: TGTGCCAGCAGCTCTCCGACAGGGGACTACGAGCAGTACTTC.

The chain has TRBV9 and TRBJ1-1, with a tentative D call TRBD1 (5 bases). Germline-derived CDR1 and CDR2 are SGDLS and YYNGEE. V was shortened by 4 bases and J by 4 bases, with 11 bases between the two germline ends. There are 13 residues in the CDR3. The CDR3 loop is CASSLGGVTEAFF. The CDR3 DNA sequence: TGTGCCAGCAGCCTCGGGGGGGTCACTGAAGCTTTCTTT.

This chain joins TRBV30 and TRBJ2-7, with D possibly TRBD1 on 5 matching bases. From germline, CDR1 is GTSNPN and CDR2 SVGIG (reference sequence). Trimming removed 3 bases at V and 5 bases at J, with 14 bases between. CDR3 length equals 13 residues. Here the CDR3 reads CAWSLMQGHEQYF. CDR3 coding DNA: TGTGCCTGGAGCTTGATGCAGGGCCACGAGCAGTACTTC.

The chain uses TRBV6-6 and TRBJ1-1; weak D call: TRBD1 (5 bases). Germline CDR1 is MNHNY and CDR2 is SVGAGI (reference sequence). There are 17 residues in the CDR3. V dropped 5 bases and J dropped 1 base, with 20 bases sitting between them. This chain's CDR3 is CASSPSWGVDSNTEAFF. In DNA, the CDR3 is TGTGCCAGCAGTCCCAGTTGGGGCGTCGACTCGAACACTGAAGCTTTCTTT.

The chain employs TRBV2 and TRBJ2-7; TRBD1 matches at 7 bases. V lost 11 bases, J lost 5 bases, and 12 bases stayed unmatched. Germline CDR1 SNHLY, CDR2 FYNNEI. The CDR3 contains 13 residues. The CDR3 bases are TGTGCCGTGGGAAATAACAGGGGAAACGAGCAGTACTTC. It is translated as CAVGNNRGNEQYF.

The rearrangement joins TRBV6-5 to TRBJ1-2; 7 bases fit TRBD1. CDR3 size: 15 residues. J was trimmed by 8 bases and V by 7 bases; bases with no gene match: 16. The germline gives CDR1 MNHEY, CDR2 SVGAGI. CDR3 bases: TGTGCCAGCACGAAGTGGGGGACAGTGGTAGACGGCTACACCTTC. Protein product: CASTKWGTVVDGYTF.

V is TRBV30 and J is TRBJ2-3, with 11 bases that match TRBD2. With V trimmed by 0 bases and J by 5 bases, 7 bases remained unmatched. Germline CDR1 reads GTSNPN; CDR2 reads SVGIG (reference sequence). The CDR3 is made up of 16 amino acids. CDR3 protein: CAWSVQLAGAGDTQYF. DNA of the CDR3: TGTGCCTGGAGTGTACAACTAGCGGGGGCAGGAGATACGCAGTATTTT.

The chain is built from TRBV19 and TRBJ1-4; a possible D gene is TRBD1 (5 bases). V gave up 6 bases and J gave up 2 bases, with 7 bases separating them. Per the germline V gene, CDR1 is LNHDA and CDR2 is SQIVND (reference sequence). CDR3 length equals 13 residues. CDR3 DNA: TGTGCCAGTAGGGGGCGGACTAATGAAAAACTGTTTTTT. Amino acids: CASRGRTNEKLFF.

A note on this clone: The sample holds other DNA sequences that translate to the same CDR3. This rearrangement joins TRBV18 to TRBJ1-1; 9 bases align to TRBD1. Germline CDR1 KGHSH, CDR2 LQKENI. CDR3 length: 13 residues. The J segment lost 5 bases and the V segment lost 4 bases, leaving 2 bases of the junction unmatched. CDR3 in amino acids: CASSRDRDTEAFF. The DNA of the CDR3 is TGTGCCAGCTCACGGGACAGGGATACTGAAGCTTTCTTT. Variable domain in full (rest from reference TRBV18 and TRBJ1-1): NAGVMQNPRHLVRRRGQEARLRCSPMKGHSHVYWYRQLPEEGLKFMVYLQKENIIDESGMPKERFSAEFPKEGPSILRIQQVVRGDSAAYFCASSRDRDTEAFFGQGTRLTVV.

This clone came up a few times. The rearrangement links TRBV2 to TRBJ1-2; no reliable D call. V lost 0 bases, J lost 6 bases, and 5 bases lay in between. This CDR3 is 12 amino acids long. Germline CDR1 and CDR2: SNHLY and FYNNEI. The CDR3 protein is CASSEAINGYTF. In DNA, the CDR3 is TGTGCCAGCAGTGAAGCCATCAATGGCTACACCTTC.

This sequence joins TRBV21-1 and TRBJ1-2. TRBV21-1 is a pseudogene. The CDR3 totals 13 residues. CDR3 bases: TGTGCCAGCAGCAAAGGCGGGGGCTATGGCTACACCTTC. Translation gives CASSKGGGYGYTF.

CDR3 region: CASSVDQGTGNTIYF. Written as DNA, the CDR3 is TGTGCCAGCAGCGTAGATCAGGGCACTGGAAACACCATATATTTT. The V gene is TRBV9, the J gene TRBJ1-3; possible D gene TRBD1, 5 bases. V gave up 0 bases and J gave up 2 bases, with 9 bases separating them. Germline assignment: CDR1 SGDLS and CDR2 YYNGEE. This CDR3 is 15 amino acids long.

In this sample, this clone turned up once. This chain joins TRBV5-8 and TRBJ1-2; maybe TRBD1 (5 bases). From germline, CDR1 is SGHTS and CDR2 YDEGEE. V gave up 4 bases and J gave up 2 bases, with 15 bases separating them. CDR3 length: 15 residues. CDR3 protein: CASSLGLQANYGYTF. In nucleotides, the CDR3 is TGTGCCAGCAGCCTAGGGTTACAGGCGAACTATGGCTACACCTTC. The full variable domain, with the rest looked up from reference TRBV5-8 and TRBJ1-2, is EAGVTQSPTHLIKTRGQQATLRCSPISGHTSVYWYQQALGLGLQFLLWYDEGEERNRGNFPPRFSGRQFPNYSSELNVNALELEDSALYLCASSLGLQANYGYTFGSGTRLTVV.

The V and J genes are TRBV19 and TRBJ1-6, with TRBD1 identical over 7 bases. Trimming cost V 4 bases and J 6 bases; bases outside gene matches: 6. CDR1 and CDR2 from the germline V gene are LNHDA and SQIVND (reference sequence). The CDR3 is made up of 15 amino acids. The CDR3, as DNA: TGTGCCAGTAGTACTACAGGGGACTTTAATTCACCCCTCCACTTT. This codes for CASSTTGDFNSPLHF.

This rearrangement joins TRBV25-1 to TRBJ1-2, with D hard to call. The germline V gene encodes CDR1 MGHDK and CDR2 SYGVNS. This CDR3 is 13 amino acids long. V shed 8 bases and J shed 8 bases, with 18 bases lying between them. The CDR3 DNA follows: TGTGCCAGCTCCCACAGCAGGTCTGGCGGCTACACCTTC. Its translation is CASSHSRSGGYTF.

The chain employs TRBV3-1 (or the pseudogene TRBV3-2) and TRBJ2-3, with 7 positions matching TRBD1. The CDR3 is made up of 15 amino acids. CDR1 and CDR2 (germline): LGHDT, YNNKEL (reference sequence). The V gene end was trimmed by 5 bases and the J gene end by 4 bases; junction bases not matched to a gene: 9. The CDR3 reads CASSAMMTGSDTQYF. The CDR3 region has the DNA TGTGCCAGCAGCGCTATGATGACAGGGTCAGATACGCAGTATTTT.

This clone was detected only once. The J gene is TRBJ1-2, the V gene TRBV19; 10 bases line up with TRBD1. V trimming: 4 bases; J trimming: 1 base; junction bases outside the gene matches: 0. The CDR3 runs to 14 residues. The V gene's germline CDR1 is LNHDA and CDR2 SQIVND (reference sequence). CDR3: CASSRDRGNYGYTF. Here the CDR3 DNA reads TGTGCCAGTAGTAGGGACAGGGGTAACTATGGCTACACCTTC.

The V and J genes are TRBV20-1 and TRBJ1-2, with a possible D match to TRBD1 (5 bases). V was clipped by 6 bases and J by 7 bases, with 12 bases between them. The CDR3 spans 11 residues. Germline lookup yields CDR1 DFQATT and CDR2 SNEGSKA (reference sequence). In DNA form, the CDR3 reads TGCAGTGCCCCCGCCGGGGGTGGCTACACCTTC. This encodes CSAPAGGGYTF.

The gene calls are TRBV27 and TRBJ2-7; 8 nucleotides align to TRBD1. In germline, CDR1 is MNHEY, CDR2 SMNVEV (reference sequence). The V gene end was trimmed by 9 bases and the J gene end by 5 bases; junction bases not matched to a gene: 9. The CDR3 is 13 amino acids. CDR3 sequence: CASGQGNYDEQYF. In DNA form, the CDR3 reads TGTGCCAGTGGACAGGGCAACTACGACGAGCAGTACTTC.

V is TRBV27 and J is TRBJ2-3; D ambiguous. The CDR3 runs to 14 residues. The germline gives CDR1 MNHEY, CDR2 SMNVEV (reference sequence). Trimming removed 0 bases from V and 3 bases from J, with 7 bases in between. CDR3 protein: CASSLSPKTDTQYF. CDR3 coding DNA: TGTGCCAGCAGTTTATCCCCTAAGACAGATACGCAGTATTTT.

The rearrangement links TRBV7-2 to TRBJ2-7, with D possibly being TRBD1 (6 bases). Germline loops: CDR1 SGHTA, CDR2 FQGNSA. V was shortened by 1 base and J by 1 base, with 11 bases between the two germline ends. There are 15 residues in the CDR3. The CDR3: CASSLVTGSSYEQYF. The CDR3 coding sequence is TGTGCCAGCAGCTTAGTAACAGGGAGTTCCTACGAGCAGTACTTC.

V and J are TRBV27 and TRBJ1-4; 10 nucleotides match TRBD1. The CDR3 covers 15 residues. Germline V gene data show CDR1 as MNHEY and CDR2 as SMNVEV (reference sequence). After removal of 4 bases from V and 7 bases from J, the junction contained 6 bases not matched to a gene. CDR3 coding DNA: TGTGCCAGCAGTTCCCTGGGACAGGGGACTGAAAAACTGTTTTTT. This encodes CASSSLGQGTEKLFF.

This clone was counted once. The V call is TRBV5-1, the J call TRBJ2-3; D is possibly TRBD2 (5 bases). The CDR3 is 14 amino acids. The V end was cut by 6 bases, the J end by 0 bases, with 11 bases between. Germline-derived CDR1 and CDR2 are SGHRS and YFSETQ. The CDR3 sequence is CASIGGLSTDTQYF. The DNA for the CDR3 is TGCGCCAGCATTGGCGGGCTTAGCACAGATACGCAGTATTTT.